Listed below are T cell receptor beta chains from one sample, sequenced in a study of T cell responses to AZD1222 COVID-19 vaccine. TCRdb's copy holds only in-frame clones and misses some; the assay was immunoSEQ multiplex PCR. The sample records about 99,000 clones, roughly 90% being singletons. The sample was peripheral blood, taken 28 days after the second AZD1222 dose. The receptors originated from an adult who received the AZD1222 COVID-19 vaccine. Each CDR3 is given with its conserved first and last residue. A D gene is named only where the DNA matches it firmly. Clone size, where shown, is once, few, many, or a class for clones that have expanded.

j_gene: TRBJ2-3
d_gene: TRBD2
v_gene: TRBV2
abundance: few
CDR3nt: TGTGCCAGCAGTGATTCTAGCGGAGGTAGCACAGATACGCAGTATTTT
CDR3aa: CASSDSSGGSTDTQYF

j_gene: TRBJ1-6
d_gene: .
v_gene: TRBV7-6
abundance: .
CDR3nt: TGTGCCAGCAGCTTAGCCCAAGGTCTCAATTCACCCCTCCACTTT
CDR3aa: CASSLAQGLNSPLHF

j_gene: TRBJ2-7
d_gene: .
v_gene: TRBV5-1
abundance: .
CDR3nt: TGCGCCAGCAGCCCCGGGGCGGGGATCTACGAGCAGTACTTC
CDR3aa: CASSPGAGIYEQYF

j_gene: TRBJ1-4
d_gene: .
v_gene: TRBV2
abundance: once
CDR3nt: TGTGCCAGCAGTCGGGACCTTTCAACTAATGAAAAACTGTTTTTT
CDR3aa: CASSRDLSTNEKLFF

j_gene: TRBJ1-4
d_gene: .
v_gene: TRBV25-1
abundance: .
CDR3nt: TGTGCCAGCAGTGAATTATCCCAGCGAGGGCAAGGAAAACTGTTTTTT
CDR3aa: CASSELSQRGQGKLFF

j_gene: TRBJ1-2
d_gene: TRBD1
v_gene: TRBV4-3
abundance: .
CDR3nt: TGCGCCAGCAGCCAAGGGATTTCCTTGGACAGGGGCTATGGCTACACCTTC
CDR3aa: CASSQGISLDRGYGYTF

j_gene: TRBJ2-7
d_gene: .
v_gene: TRBV5-6
abundance: .
CDR3nt: TGTGCCAGCAGCTTGGCTCCAGGGGGGGCCTACGAGCAGTACTTC
CDR3aa: CASSLAPGGAYEQYF

j_gene: TRBJ2-2
d_gene: TRBD1
v_gene: TRBV18
abundance: .
CDR3nt: TGTGCCAGCTCACCACTGGGACAGGGGGCGCTGGACACCGGGGAGCTGTTTTTT
CDR3aa: CASSPLGQGALDTGELFF

j_gene: TRBJ2-7
d_gene: .
v_gene: TRBV7-2
abundance: once
CDR3nt: TGTGCCAGCACCAACGCTGCTTTCCACGAGCAGTACTTC
CDR3aa: CASTNAAFHEQYF

j_gene: TRBJ2-7
d_gene: .
v_gene: TRBV6-6
abundance: .
CDR3nt: TGTGCCAGCAGTTACCCGATGGGTAGCGGCTCCTACGAGCAGTACTTC
CDR3aa: CASSYPMGSGSYEQYF

j_gene: TRBJ2-2
d_gene: TRBD1
v_gene: TRBV5-1
abundance: .
CDR3nt: TGCGCCAGCGACAGGGGCACCGGGGAGCTGTTTTTT
CDR3aa: CASDRGTGELFF

j_gene: TRBJ2-7
d_gene: TRBD1
v_gene: TRBV7-2
abundance: .
CDR3nt: TGTGCCAGCAGCTTGACAGGGACGGGGGAGCAGTACTTC
CDR3aa: CASSLTGTGEQYF

j_gene: TRBJ1-6
d_gene: TRBD1
v_gene: TRBV28
abundance: .
CDR3nt: TGTGCCAGCAACATGTTGACAGGGGATTCACCCCTCCACTTT
CDR3aa: CASNMLTGDSPLHF

j_gene: TRBJ2-4
d_gene: .
v_gene: TRBV28
abundance: once
CDR3nt: TGTGCCAGCCTCGGGGGGGCAGGGGGCCGAACCAAAAACATTCAGTACTTC
CDR3aa: CASLGGAGGRTKNIQYF

j_gene: TRBJ2-3
d_gene: TRBD1
v_gene: TRBV24-1
abundance: .
CDR3nt: TGTGCCACCAGTGACCCTGGGGGACAGCTCTCGGATACGCAGTATTTT
CDR3aa: CATSDPGGQLSDTQYF

j_gene: TRBJ2-6
d_gene: .
v_gene: TRBV14
abundance: .
CDR3nt: TGTGCCAGCAGCCAAGGCGCAGCTGGGGCCAACGTCCTGACTTTC
CDR3aa: CASSQGAAGANVLTF

j_gene: TRBJ2-5
d_gene: TRBD2
v_gene: TRBV6-2/TRBV6-3
abundance: .
CDR3nt: TGTGCCAGCAGTCGTGGGACTACCAACCTCCGGGAGACCCAGTACTTC
CDR3aa: CASSRGTTNLRETQYF

j_gene: TRBJ2-3
d_gene: .
v_gene: TRBV5-1
abundance: .
CDR3nt: TGCGCCAGCAGCTTGGGAGGGATAGGAACAGATACGCAGTATTTT
CDR3aa: CASSLGGIGTDTQYF

j_gene: TRBJ1-2
d_gene: TRBD1
v_gene: TRBV28
abundance: .
CDR3nt: TGTGCCAGTACCACGGAGGGACAGGGCGTAATAGGCTACACCTTC
CDR3aa: CASTTEGQGVIGYTF

j_gene: TRBJ1-4
d_gene: .
v_gene: TRBV5-1
abundance: few
CDR3nt: TGCGCCAGCAGCCGAGGGGGGGCGAGTCGTGAAAAACTGTTTTTT
CDR3aa: CASSRGGASREKLFF